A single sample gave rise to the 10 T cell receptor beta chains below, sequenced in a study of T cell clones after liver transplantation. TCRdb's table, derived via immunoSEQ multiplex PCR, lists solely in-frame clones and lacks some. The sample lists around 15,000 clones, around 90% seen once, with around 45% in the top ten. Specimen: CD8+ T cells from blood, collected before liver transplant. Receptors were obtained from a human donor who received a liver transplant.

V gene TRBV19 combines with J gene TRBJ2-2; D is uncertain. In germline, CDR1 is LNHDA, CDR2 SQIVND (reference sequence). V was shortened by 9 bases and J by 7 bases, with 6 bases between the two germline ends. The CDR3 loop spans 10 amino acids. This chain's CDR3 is CARQGGELFF. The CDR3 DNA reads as TGTGCCAGACAAGGCGGGGAGCTGTTTTTT.

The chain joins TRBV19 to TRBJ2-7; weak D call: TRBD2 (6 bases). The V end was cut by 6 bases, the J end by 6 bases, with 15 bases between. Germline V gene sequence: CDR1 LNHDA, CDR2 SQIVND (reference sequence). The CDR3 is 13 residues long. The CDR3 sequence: CASSGEVFVEQYF. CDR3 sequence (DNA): TGTGCCAGTAGCGGGGAGGTGTTCGTCGAGCAGTACTTC. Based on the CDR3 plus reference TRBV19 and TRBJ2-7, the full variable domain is DGGITQSPKYLFRKEGQNVTLSCEQNLNHDAMYWYRQDPGQGLRLIYYSQIVNDFQKGDIAEGYSVSREKKESFPLTVTSAQKNPTAFYLCASSGEVFVEQYFGPGTRLTVT.

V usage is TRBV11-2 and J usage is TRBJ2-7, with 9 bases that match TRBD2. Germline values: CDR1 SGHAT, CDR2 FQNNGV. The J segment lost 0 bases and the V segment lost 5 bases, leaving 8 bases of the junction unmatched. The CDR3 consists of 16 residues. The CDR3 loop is CASSQQTSGISYEQYF. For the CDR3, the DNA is TGTGCCAGCAGCCAACAGACTAGCGGTATCTCCTACGAGCAGTACTTC.

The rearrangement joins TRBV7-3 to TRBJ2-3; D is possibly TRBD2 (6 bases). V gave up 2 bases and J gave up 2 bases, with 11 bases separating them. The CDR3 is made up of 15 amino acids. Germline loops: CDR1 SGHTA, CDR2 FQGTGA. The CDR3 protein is CASSLSGEITDTQYF. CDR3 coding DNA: TGTGCCAGCAGCTTATCGGGAGAGATCACAGATACGCAGTATTTT. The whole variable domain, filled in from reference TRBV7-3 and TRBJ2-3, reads GAGVSQTPSNKVTEKGKYVELRCDPISGHTALYWYRQSLGQGPEFLIYFQGTGAADDSGLPNDRFFAVRPEGSVSTLKIQRTERGDSAVYLCASSLSGEITDTQYFGPGTRLTVL.

The CDR3 loop reads CASSHTGENTGELFF. The CDR3 DNA reads TGTGCCAGCAGCCACACCGGAGAAAACACCGGGGAGCTGTTTTTT. The chain employs TRBV7-9 and TRBJ2-2; no clear D gene. V was trimmed by 5 bases and J by 2 bases, leaving 12 bases between them. The CDR3 runs 15 residues. Germline loops: CDR1 SEHNR, CDR2 FQNEAQ (reference sequence).

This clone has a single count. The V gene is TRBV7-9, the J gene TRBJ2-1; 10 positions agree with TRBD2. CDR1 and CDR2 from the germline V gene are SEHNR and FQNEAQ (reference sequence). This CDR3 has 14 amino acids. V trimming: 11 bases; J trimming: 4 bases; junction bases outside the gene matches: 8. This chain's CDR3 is CAYTGLASYNEQFF. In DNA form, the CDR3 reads TGTGCCTATACGGGACTAGCGTCATACAATGAGCAGTTCTTC.

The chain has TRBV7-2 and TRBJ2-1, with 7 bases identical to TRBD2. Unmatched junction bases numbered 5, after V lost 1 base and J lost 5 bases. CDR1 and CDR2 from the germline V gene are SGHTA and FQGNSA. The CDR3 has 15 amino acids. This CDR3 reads CASSLGGSRNNEQFF. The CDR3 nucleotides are TGTGCCAGCAGCTTAGGCGGGAGCCGAAACAATGAGCAGTTCTTC.

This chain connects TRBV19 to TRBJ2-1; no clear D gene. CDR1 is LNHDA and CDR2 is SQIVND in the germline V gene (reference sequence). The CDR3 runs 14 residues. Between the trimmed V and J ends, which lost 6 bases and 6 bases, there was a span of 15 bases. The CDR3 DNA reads TGTGCCAGTAGCCATAGGGTGGCCGCCAATGAGCAGTTCTTC. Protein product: CASSHRVAANEQFF.

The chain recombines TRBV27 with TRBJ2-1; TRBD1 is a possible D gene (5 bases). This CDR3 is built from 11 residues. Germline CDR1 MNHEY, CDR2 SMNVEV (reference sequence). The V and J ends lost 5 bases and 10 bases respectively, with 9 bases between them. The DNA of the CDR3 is TGTGCCAGCAGTCAGGGTGGCGAGCAGTTCTTC. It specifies CASSQGGEQFF.

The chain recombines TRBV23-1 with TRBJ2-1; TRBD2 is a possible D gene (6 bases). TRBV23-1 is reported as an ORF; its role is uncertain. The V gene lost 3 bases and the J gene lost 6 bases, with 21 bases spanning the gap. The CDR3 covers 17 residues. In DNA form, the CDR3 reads TGCGCCAGCAGTCAGGATACGACTAGTCTCAAACCCAATGAGCAGTTCTTC. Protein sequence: CASSQDTTSLKPNEQFF.